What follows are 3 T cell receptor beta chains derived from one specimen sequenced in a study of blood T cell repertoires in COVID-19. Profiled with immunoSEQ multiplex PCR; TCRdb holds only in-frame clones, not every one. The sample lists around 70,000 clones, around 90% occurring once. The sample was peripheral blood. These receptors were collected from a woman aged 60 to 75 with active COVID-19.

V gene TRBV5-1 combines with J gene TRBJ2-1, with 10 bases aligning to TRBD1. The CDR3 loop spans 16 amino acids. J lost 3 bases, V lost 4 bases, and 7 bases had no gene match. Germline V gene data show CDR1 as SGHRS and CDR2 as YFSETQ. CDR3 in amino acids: CASSPGTGAVYNEQFF. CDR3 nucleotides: TGCGCCAGCAGCCCGGGGACAGGGGCTGTCTACAATGAGCAGTTCTTC.

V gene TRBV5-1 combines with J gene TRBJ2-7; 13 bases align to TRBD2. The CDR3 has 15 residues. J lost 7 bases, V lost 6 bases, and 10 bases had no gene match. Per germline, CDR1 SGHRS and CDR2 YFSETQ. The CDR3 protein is CASTYTSGRAGEQYF. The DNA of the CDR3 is TGCGCCAGCACCTATACTAGCGGGAGGGCCGGTGAGCAGTACTTC.

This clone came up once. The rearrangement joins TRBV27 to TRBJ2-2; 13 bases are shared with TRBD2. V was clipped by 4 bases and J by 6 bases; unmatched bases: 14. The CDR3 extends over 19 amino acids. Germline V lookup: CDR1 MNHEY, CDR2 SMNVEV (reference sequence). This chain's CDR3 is CASSSQIPTSGRRSGELFF. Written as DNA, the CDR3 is TGTGCCAGCAGTTCACAAATACCGACTAGCGGGAGGCGGTCCGGGGAGCTGTTTTTT.